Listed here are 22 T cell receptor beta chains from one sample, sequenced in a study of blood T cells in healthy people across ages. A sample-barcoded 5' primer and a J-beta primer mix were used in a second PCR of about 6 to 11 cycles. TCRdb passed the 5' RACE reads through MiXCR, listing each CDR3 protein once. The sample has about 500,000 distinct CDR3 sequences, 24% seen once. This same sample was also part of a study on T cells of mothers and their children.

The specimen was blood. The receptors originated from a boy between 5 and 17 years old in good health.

The CDR3 DNA sequence: TGTGCCAGCAGCGTAGATCGGGAGAACCCGAACACTGAAGCTTTCTTT. Its protein is CASSVDRENPNTEAFF. This chain uses TRBV9 with TRBJ1-1; D remains ambiguous. The CDR3 sequence is 16 residues long. Germline V gene data show CDR1 as SGDLS and CDR2 as YYNGEE. V lost 0 bases and J lost 1, with 13 bases in between.

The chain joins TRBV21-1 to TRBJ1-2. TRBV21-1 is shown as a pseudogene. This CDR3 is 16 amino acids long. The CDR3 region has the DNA TGCGCCAGCAGAGGGGAGGGAACCTCTCCCCACTATGGCTACACCTTC. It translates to CASRGEGTSPHYGYTF.

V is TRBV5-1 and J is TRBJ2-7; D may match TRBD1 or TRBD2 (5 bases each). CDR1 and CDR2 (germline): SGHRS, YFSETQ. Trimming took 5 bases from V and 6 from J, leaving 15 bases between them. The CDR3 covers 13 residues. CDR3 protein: CASSEGDSGEQYF. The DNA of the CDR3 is TGCGCCAGCAGTGAGGGAGACAGCGGCGAGCAGTACTTC.

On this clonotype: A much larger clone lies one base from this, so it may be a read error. The CDR3 sequence is CASSESSGRRHEQYF. CDR3 nucleotide sequence: TGCGCCAGCAGTGAGTCAAGCGGGAGACGCCACGAGCAGTACTTC. V and J are TRBV10-2 and TRBJ2-7; 8 nucleotides line up with TRBD2. Per the germline V gene, CDR1 is WSHSY and CDR2 is SAAADI. V lost 0 bases to trimming and J lost 5 bases; unmatched junction nucleotides: 6. The CDR3 is 15 residues long.

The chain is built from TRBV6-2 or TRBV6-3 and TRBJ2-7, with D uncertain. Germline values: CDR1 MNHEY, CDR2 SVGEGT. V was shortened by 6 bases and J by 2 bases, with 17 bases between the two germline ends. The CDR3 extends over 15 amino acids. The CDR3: CASSYRDWVTYEQYF. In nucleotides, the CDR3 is TGTGCCAGCAGCTACCGCGATTGGGTGACCTACGAGCAGTACTTC.

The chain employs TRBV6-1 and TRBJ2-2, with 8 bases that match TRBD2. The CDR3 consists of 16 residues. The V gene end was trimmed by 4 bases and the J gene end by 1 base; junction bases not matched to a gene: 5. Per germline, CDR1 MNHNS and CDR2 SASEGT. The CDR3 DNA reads TGTGCCAGCAGTGCCAGACTAGCGAGGAACACCGGGGAGCTGTTTTTT. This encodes CASSARLARNTGELFF.

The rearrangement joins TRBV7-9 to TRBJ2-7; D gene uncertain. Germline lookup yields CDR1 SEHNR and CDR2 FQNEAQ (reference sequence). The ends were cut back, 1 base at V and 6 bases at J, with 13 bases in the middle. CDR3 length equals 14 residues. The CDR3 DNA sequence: TGTGCCAGCAGCTTAGGGTCCAGCGACGGCGAGCAGTACTTC. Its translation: CASSLGSSDGEQYF.

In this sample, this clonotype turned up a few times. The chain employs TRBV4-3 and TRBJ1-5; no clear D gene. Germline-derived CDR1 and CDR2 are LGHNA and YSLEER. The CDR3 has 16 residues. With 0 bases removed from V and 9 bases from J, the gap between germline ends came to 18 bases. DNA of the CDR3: TGCGCCAGCAGCCAAGACTTTCCTTCGGCCCTCGCGCCCCAGCATTTT. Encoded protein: CASSQDFPSALAPQHF.

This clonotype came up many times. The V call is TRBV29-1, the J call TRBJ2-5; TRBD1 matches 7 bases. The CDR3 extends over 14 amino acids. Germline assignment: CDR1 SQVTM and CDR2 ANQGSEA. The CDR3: CTEWTGSYQETQYF. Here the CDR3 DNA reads TGCACCGAGTGGACAGGTTCTTACCAAGAGACCCAGTACTTC.

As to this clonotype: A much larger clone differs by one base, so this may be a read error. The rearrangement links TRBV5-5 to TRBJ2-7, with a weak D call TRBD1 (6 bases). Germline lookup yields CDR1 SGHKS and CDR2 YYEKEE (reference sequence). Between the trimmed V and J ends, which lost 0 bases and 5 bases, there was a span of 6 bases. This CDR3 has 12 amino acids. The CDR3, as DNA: TGTGCCAGCAGCTTGGGGGGGCACGAGCAGTACTTC. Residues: CASSLGGHEQYF. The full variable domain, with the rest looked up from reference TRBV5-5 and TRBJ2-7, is DAGVTQSPTHLIKTRGQQVTLRCSPISGHKSVSWYQQVLGQGPQFIFQYYEKEERGRGNFPDRFSARQFPNYSSELNVNALLLGDSALYLCASSLGGHEQYFGPGTRLTVT.

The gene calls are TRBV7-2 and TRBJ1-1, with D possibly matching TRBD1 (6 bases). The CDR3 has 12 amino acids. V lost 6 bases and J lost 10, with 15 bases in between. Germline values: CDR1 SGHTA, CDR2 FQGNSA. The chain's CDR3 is CASRKTGSRAFF. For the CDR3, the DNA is TGTGCCAGCAGGAAAACAGGGTCGAGAGCTTTCTTT.

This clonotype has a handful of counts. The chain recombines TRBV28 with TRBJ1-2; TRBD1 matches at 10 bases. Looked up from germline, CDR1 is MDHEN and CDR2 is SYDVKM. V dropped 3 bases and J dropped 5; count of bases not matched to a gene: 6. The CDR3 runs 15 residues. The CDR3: CASSLWTGGGYGYTF. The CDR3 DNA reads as TGTGCCAGCAGTTTGTGGACAGGGGGTGGATATGGCTACACCTTC.

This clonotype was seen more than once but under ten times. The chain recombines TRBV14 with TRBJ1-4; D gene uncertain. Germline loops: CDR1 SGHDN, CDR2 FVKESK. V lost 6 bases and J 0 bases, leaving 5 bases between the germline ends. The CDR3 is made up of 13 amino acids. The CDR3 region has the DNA TGTGCCAGCAGAGAAACAACTAATGAAAAACTGTTTTTT. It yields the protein CASRETTNEKLFF.

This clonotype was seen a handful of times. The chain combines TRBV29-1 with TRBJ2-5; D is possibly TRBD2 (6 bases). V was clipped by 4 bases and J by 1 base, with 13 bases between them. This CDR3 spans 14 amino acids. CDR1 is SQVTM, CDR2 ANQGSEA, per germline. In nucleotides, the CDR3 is TGCAGCGTTGGGGTGGGGGGTGCCCAAGAGACCCAGTACTTC. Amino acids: CSVGVGGAQETQYF.

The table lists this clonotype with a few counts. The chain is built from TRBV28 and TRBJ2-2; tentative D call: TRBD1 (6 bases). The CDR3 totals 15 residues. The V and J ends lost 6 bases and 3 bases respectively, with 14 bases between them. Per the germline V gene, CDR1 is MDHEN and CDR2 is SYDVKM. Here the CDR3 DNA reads TGTGCCAGCAGGACAACAGGGTTGGACACCGGGGAGCTGTTTTTT. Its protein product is CASRTTGLDTGELFF.

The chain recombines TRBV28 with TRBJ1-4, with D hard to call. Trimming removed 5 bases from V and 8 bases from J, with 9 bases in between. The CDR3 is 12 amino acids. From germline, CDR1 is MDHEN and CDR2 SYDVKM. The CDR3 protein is CASSPRLEKLFF. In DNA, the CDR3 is TGTGCCAGCAGTCCTCGCCTAGAAAAACTGTTTTTT.

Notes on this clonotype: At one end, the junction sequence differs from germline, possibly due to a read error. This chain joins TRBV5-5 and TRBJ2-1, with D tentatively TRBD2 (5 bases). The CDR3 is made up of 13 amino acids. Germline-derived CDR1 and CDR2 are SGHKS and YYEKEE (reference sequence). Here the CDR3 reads CAGSLGSYNEQFF. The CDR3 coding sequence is TGTGCCGGCAGCTTGGGGAGTTACAATGAGCAGTTCTTC.

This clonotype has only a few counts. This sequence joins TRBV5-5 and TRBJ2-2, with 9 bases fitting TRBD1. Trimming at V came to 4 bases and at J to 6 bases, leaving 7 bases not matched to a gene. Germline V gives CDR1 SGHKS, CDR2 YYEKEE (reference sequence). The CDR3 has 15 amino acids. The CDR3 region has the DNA TGTGCCAGCAGCCCCGGGACAGGGAGTCCCGGGGAGCTGTTTTTT. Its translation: CASSPGTGSPGELFF.

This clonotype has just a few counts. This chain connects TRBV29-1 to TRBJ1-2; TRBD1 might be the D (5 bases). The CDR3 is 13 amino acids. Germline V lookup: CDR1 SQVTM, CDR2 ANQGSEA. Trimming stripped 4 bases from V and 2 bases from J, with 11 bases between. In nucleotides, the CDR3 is TGCAGCGTTGGGAGGGGACCCAACTATGGCTACACCTTC. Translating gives CSVGRGPNYGYTF.

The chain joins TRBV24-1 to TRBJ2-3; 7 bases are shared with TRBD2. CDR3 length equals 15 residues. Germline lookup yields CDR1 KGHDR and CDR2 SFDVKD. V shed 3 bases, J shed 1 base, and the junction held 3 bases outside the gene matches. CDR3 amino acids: CATSDNLAGTDTQYF. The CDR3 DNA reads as TGTGCCACCAGTGATAATCTAGCGGGCACAGATACGCAGTATTTT.

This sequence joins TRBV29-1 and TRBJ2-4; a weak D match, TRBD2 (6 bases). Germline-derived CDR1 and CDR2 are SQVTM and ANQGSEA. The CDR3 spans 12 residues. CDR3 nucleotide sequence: TGCACCCTCGGGGGTTGGGAAAACATTCAGTACTTC. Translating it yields CTLGGWENIQYF. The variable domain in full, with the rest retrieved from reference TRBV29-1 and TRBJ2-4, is SAVISQKPSRDICQRGTSLTIQCQVDSQVTMMFWYRQQPGQSLTLIATANQGSEATYESGFVIDKFPISRPNLTFSTLTVSNMSPEDSSIYLCTLGGWENIQYFGAGTRLSVL.

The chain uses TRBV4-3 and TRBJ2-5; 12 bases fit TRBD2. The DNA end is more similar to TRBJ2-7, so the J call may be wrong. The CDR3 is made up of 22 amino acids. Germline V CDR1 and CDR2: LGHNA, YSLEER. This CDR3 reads CASSQDFSQGAATSGRFDEQYF. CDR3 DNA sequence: TGCGCCAGCAGCCAAGACTTCTCACAGGGTGCCGCGACTAGCGGGAGATTCGACGAGCAGTACTTC.